The rows below give T cell receptor beta chains drawn from one sample of a study of glioma-infiltrating T cells after dendritic cell vaccination. Clones were sequenced by immunoSEQ multiplex PCR, and TCRdb holds only the in-frame ones, with some missing. Of some 87,000 clones detected, about 85% appear once; the ten largest clones hold less than 3%. The material was blood, obtained before dendritic cell vaccination. These receptor sequences come from a human donor with glioblastoma. CDR3s include the opening cysteine and the closing phenylalanine or tryptophan. The D gene is left open where the match is weak. Rows give clone size only sometimes, using once, few, many, or a class for an expanded clone.

clone size: .; D gene: TRBD1; J gene: TRBJ1-2; V gene: TRBV27; CDR3 protein: CASSLVPSEGTGYGYTF; CDR3 DNA: TGTGCCAGCAGTTTAGTGCCCTCTGAGGGGACAGGCTATGGCTACACCTTC
clone size: .; D gene: .; J gene: TRBJ1-2; V gene: TRBV4-3; CDR3 protein: CASSQDRSGLPHGYTF; CDR3 DNA: TGCGCCAGCAGCCAAGATCGTTCGGGACTCCCCCATGGCTACACCTTC
clone size: .; D gene: TRBD2; J gene: TRBJ2-1; V gene: TRBV13; CDR3 protein: CASTPLGGAYNEQFF; CDR3 DNA: TGTGCCAGCACCCCTCTCGGGGGGGCGTACAATGAGCAGTTCTTC
clone size: .; D gene: TRBD1; J gene: TRBJ2-7; V gene: TRBV7-2; CDR3 protein: CASSLPTGRSDEQYF; CDR3 DNA: TGTGCCAGCAGCCTTCCGACAGGGCGTTCGGACGAGCAGTACTTC
clone size: .; D gene: .; J gene: TRBJ2-3; V gene: TRBV27; CDR3 protein: CASSLVRSSTDTQYF; CDR3 DNA: TGTGCCAGCAGTTTGGTGCGGAGTAGCACAGATACGCAGTATTTT
clone size: .; D gene: TRBD2; J gene: TRBJ2-3; V gene: TRBV4-1; CDR3 protein: CASSQEAPGTSGGTDTQYF; CDR3 DNA: TGCGCCAGCAGCCAAGAGGCCCCTGGAACTAGCGGGGGAACAGATACGCAGTATTTT
clone size: .; D gene: .; J gene: TRBJ1-1; V gene: TRBV29-1; CDR3 protein: CSVETGTNTEAFF; CDR3 DNA: TGCAGCGTTGAAACAGGGACGAACACTGAAGCTTTCTTT
clone size: .; D gene: TRBD2; J gene: TRBJ2-1; V gene: TRBV11-3; CDR3 protein: CASSLQGREDEQFF; CDR3 DNA: TGTGCCAGCAGCTTACAGGGCCGGGAGGATGAGCAGTTCTTC
clone size: .; D gene: .; J gene: TRBJ2-7; V gene: TRBV30; CDR3 protein: CAWSVEYEQYF; CDR3 DNA: TGTGCCTGGAGTGTGGAGTACGAGCAGTACTTC
clone size: .; D gene: TRBD2; J gene: TRBJ2-3; V gene: TRBV6-4; CDR3 protein: CASSGDYPTDTQYF; CDR3 DNA: TGTGCCAGCAGCGGGGACTACCCCACAGATACGCAGTATTTT
clone size: .; D gene: .; J gene: TRBJ2-5; V gene: TRBV9; CDR3 protein: CASSVQPDSPETQYF; CDR3 DNA: TGTGCCAGCAGCGTGCAGCCCGACAGTCCAGAGACCCAGTACTTC
clone size: .; D gene: TRBD1; J gene: TRBJ1-1; V gene: TRBV6-5; CDR3 protein: CASRYDRVNTEAFF; CDR3 DNA: TGTGCCAGCAGATATGACAGGGTGAACACTGAAGCTTTCTTT
clone size: .; D gene: TRBD1; J gene: TRBJ2-3; V gene: TRBV6-1; CDR3 protein: CASRGQGVLTDTQYF; CDR3 DNA: TGTGCCAGCAGGGGACAGGGGGTTCTGACAGATACGCAGTATTTT
clone size: .; D gene: .; J gene: TRBJ1-5; V gene: TRBV4-2; CDR3 protein: CASSQDVNRVEEEAGQPQHF; CDR3 DNA: TGTGCCAGCAGCCAAGATGTGAACAGGGTAGAGGAAGAAGCCGGTCAGCCCCAGCATTTT
clone size: .; D gene: TRBD1; J gene: TRBJ1-3; V gene: TRBV5-1; CDR3 protein: CASSRGQRYSGNTIYF; CDR3 DNA: TGCGCCAGCAGCAGGGGACAGAGATACTCTGGAAACACCATATATTTT
clone size: .; D gene: TRBD2; J gene: TRBJ2-1; V gene: TRBV30; CDR3 protein: CAWENLAGRGQFF; CDR3 DNA: TGTGCCTGGGAGAACCTAGCGGGACGGGGGCAGTTCTTC
clone size: .; D gene: TRBD1; J gene: TRBJ1-3; V gene: TRBV19; CDR3 protein: CASWDRGKDTIYF; CDR3 DNA: TGTGCCAGTTGGGACAGGGGCAAAGACACCATATATTTT
clone size: .; D gene: TRBD1; J gene: TRBJ1-6; V gene: TRBV6-1; CDR3 protein: CASSLGQGIRSPLHF; CDR3 DNA: TGTGCCAGCAGTCTGGGACAGGGAATCAGATCACCCCTCCACTTT
clone size: .; D gene: .; J gene: TRBJ2-7; V gene: TRBV7-9; CDR3 protein: CASSPRVYEQYF; CDR3 DNA: TGTGCCAGCAGCCCGCGCGTCTACGAGCAGTACTTC
clone size: .; D gene: TRBD1; J gene: TRBJ1-5; V gene: TRBV2; CDR3 protein: CASRPGTGIHQPQHF; CDR3 DNA: TGTGCCAGCAGGCCCGGGACAGGGATCCATCAGCCCCAGCATTTT
clone size: .; D gene: TRBD2; J gene: TRBJ2-7; V gene: TRBV11-2; CDR3 protein: CASSFEPSGAYEQYF; CDR3 DNA: TGTGCCAGCAGCTTTGAGCCTAGCGGGGCCTACGAGCAGTACTTC
clone size: once; D gene: .; J gene: TRBJ2-7; V gene: TRBV5-4; CDR3 protein: CASSLNTLSYEQYF; CDR3 DNA: TGTGCCAGCAGCTTAAACACCTTATCCTACGAGCAGTACTTC
clone size: .; D gene: TRBD1; J gene: TRBJ1-5; V gene: TRBV10-3; CDR3 protein: CAISFDRVDQPQHF; CDR3 DNA: TGTGCCATCTCCTTTGACAGGGTTGATCAGCCCCAGCATTTT
clone size: .; D gene: .; J gene: TRBJ2-7; V gene: TRBV29-1; CDR3 protein: CSAMDNSYEQYF; CDR3 DNA: TGCAGCGCAATGGACAACTCCTACGAGCAGTACTTC
clone size: once; D gene: TRBD1; J gene: TRBJ2-7; V gene: TRBV5-8; CDR3 protein: CASSLEGQVTYEQYF; CDR3 DNA: TGTGCCAGCAGCTTGGAGGGACAGGTTACCTACGAGCAGTACTTC
clone size: .; D gene: TRBD1; J gene: TRBJ2-7; V gene: TRBV19; CDR3 protein: CASGQGAWSGEQYF; CDR3 DNA: TGTGCCAGTGGACAGGGGGCATGGTCAGGCGAGCAGTACTTC
clone size: .; D gene: .; J gene: TRBJ2-1; V gene: TRBV6-6; CDR3 protein: CASSRNAYNEQFF; CDR3 DNA: TGTGCCAGCAGCAGAAACGCCTACAATGAGCAGTTCTTC
clone size: .; D gene: .; J gene: TRBJ1-1; V gene: TRBV20-1; CDR3 protein: CSANRNTEAFF; CDR3 DNA: TGCAGTGCTAATAGAAACACTGAAGCTTTCTTT
clone size: .; D gene: .; J gene: TRBJ2-3; V gene: TRBV6-1; CDR3 protein: CASSEVRQSSTDTQYF; CDR3 DNA: TGTGCCAGCAGTGAAGTACGACAGTCTAGCACAGATACGCAGTATTTT
clone size: .; D gene: .; J gene: TRBJ1-4; V gene: TRBV19; CDR3 protein: CASSIVFRRELFF; CDR3 DNA: TGTGCCAGTAGTATCGTGTTTCGGAGGGAACTGTTTTTT
clone size: .; D gene: TRBD1; J gene: TRBJ2-7; V gene: TRBV7-9; CDR3 protein: CASSLEGAVGNF; CDR3 DNA: TGTGCCAGCAGCTTAGAGGGGGCGGTCGGGAACTTC
clone size: .; D gene: .; J gene: TRBJ2-5; V gene: TRBV9; CDR3 protein: CASSVAPGIIQTQYF; CDR3 DNA: TGTGCCAGCAGCGTAGCGCCCGGGATTATCCAGACCCAGTACTTC
clone size: .; D gene: .; J gene: TRBJ1-2; V gene: TRBV5-1; CDR3 protein: CASSPALANYGYTF; CDR3 DNA: TGCGCCAGCAGCCCGGCGCTAGCTAACTATGGCTACACCTTC
clone size: .; D gene: .; J gene: TRBJ2-7; V gene: TRBV5-1; CDR3 protein: CASSLVSGFYEQYF; CDR3 DNA: TGCGCCAGCAGCTTGGTTAGCGGCTTTTACGAGCAGTACTTC
clone size: .; D gene: .; J gene: TRBJ1-1; V gene: TRBV9; CDR3 protein: CASGWAAQTEAFF; CDR3 DNA: TGTGCCAGCGGCTGGGCAGCACAAACTGAAGCTTTCTTT
clone size: once; D gene: TRBD2; J gene: TRBJ2-7; V gene: TRBV7-9; CDR3 protein: CASSLDGGVSYEQYF; CDR3 DNA: TGTGCCAGCAGCTTAGACGGGGGGGTTTCCTACGAGCAGTACTTC
clone size: .; D gene: TRBD1; J gene: TRBJ2-7; V gene: TRBV5-1; CDR3 protein: CASSLDGQGYEQYF; CDR3 DNA: TGCGCCAGCAGCTTGGACGGACAGGGGTACGAGCAGTACTTC
clone size: .; D gene: TRBD2; J gene: TRBJ2-5; V gene: TRBV7-9; CDR3 protein: CASSYSGTLRGEQYF; CDR3 DNA: TGTGCCAGCAGTTATAGCGGGACCCTCCGGGGTGAGCAGTACTTC
clone size: .; D gene: TRBD2; J gene: TRBJ2-1; V gene: TRBV4-2; CDR3 protein: CASSHIKGATGGGGEQFF; CDR3 DNA: TGTGCCAGCAGCCACATTAAAGGGGCTACGGGGGGGGGCGGTGAGCAGTTCTTC